Following are 27 T cell receptor beta chains from one sample sequenced in a study of cytomegalovirus exposure and HLA in healthy donors. The PCR made use of 60 Vbeta and 13 Jbeta primers. Clones were sequenced by immunoSEQ multiplex PCR, and TCRdb holds only the in-frame ones, with some missing. The sample contains over 200,000 clones, about 79% of which appear only once. Input material: PBMCs. The receptors derive from a male donor in good health and CMV-seronegative.

The table lists this clone with a count of one. The chain recombines TRBV7-2 with TRBJ2-1, with D possibly being TRBD1 (6 bases). The CDR3 consists of 15 residues. The germline CDR1 and CDR2 sequences are SGHTA and FQGNSA. The germline V and J ends were trimmed by 5 bases and 6 bases, with 17 bases remaining between them. The CDR3 nucleotides read TGTGCCAGCAGCAGTCACCAGGACAGATTCAATGAGCAGTTCTTC. Its translation is CASSSHQDRFNEQFF.

In its sample, this clone was seen a few times. This rearrangement joins TRBV2 to TRBJ2-6, with 7 bases fitting TRBD1. The CDR3 consists of 15 residues. Trimming removed 7 bases from V and 2 bases from J; junction bases left unmatched: 5. The germline gives CDR1 SNHLY, CDR2 FYNNEI. The CDR3 sequence: CASTQGITGANVLTF. The CDR3 nucleotides read TGTGCCAGCACACAGGGGATCACTGGGGCCAACGTCCTGACTTTC.

The chain is built from TRBV7-9 and TRBJ1-2, with unresolved D. V lost 1 base to trimming and J lost 4 bases, with 10 bases between them. The CDR3 has 14 amino acids. The germline V gene encodes CDR1 SEHNR and CDR2 FQNEAQ (reference sequence). This chain's CDR3 is CASSLGNSLYGYTF. CDR3 nucleotide sequence: TGTGCCAGCAGCTTAGGAAACAGCCTCTATGGCTACACCTTC.

The chain carries TRBV5-6 and TRBJ2-3; 10 bases match TRBD2. V trimming: 4 bases; J trimming: 6 bases; junction bases outside the gene matches: 11. The CDR3 has 16 residues. Germline V lookup: CDR1 SGHDT, CDR2 YYEEEE. CDR3 in amino acids: CASSTLAGGPRDTQYF. CDR3 coding DNA: TGTGCCAGCAGCACCTTAGCGGGGGGTCCTCGGGATACGCAGTATTTT.

This clone was recorded once. The rearrangement joins TRBV5-1 to TRBJ2-2; D might be TRBD2 (5 bases). This CDR3 region has 15 residues. Trimming pared 0 bases from V and 3 bases from J, leaving 9 bases between. The germline V gene encodes CDR1 SGHRS and CDR2 YFSETQ. The CDR3 protein is CASSLVRADTGELFF. CDR3 bases: TGCGCCAGCAGCTTGGTTAGAGCGGACACCGGGGAGCTGTTTTTT.

The chain uses TRBV11-2 and TRBJ2-2, with 10 bases fitting TRBD1. Germline V gene data show CDR1 as SGHAT and CDR2 as FQNNGV. The CDR3 runs to 15 residues. The J segment lost 6 bases and the V segment lost 5 bases, leaving 6 bases of the junction unmatched. CDR3 protein: CASSPWTGGAGELFF. The CDR3, as DNA: TGTGCCAGCAGCCCCTGGACAGGGGGGGCCGGGGAGCTGTTTTTT.

The chain combines TRBV5-1 with TRBJ1-6; D might be TRBD1 (6 bases). Trimming left V 4 bases short and J 7 bases short, with 12 bases between. CDR1 is SGHRS, CDR2 YFSETQ, per germline. This CDR3 is built from 14 residues. The CDR3 here is CASSRDTGNSPLHF. The DNA for the CDR3 is TGCGCCAGCAGCCGGGATACAGGGAATTCACCCCTCCACTTT.

The chain combines TRBV2 with TRBJ1-4; 8 nucleotides line up with TRBD1. The CDR3 is made up of 12 amino acids. J was trimmed by 7 bases and V by 9 bases; bases with no gene match: 4. Germline CDR1 and CDR2: SNHLY and FYNNEI. For the CDR3, the DNA is TGTGCCAGGAGGACAGGGTCTGAAAAACTGTTTTTT. Translated, it gives CARRTGSEKLFF.

This clone has a handful of counts. The chain is built from TRBV6-1 and TRBJ1-1; 11 bases agree with TRBD1. The germline V gene has CDR1 MNHNS and CDR2 SASEGT. V lost 0 bases, J lost 1 base, and 4 bases stayed unmatched. This CDR3 contains 17 residues. The CDR3 DNA reads as TGTGCCAGCAGTGAAGCATGGACAGGGGGCCGGAACACTGAAGCTTTCTTT. This translates into CASSEAWTGGRNTEAFF.

The V call is TRBV28, the J call TRBJ2-7; possibly TRBD1 for D (5 bases). This CDR3 has 13 amino acids. V dropped 5 bases and J dropped 4 bases, with 12 bases sitting between them. Per germline, CDR1 MDHEN and CDR2 SYDVKM. The CDR3 DNA reads as TGTGCCAGCAGTAAAAAGGGGCGATACGAGCAGTACTTC. Its translation is CASSKKGRYEQYF.

The chain employs TRBV27 and TRBJ2-7; TRBD2 is a possible D gene (6 bases). Between the trimmed V and J ends, which lost 4 bases and 6 bases, there was a span of 13 bases. The CDR3 contains 13 residues. The germline V gene encodes CDR1 MNHEY and CDR2 SMNVEV (reference sequence). CDR3 region: CASSSGGVREQYF. The CDR3 nucleotides are TGTGCCAGCAGTTCTGGAGGGGTGCGCGAGCAGTACTTC.

The chain links TRBV6-5 to TRBJ1-3; D may be TRBD1 (6 bases). The germline CDR1 and CDR2 sequences are MNHEY and SVGAGI. CDR3 size: 15 residues. The V and J ends lost 3 bases and 3 bases respectively, with 12 bases between them. The CDR3 protein is CASSYVGARGNTIYF. The DNA for the CDR3 is TGTGCCAGCAGTTATGTGGGGGCGCGTGGAAACACCATATATTTT.

The rearrangement joins TRBV10-2 to TRBJ2-5; possible D gene TRBD2, 6 bases. CDR1 WSHSY and CDR2 SAAADI come from the germline V gene. The CDR3 length is 15 residues. Trimming removed 2 bases at V and 9 bases at J, with 19 bases between. CDR3 nucleotides: TGCGCCAGCAGTGAGGAGACTAGGGGCTCGGTTTCCCAGTACTTC. This encodes CASSEETRGSVSQYF.

The chain has TRBV5-1 and TRBJ1-2; D gene ambiguous. Trimming stripped 4 bases from V and 4 bases from J, with 14 bases between. Germline values: CDR1 SGHRS, CDR2 YFSETQ. The CDR3 sequence is 14 residues long. The CDR3: CASSPTPEGYGYTF. DNA for the CDR3: TGCGCCAGCAGCCCGACCCCGGAGGGCTATGGCTACACCTTC.

This chain uses TRBV19 with TRBJ2-7; D is undetermined. The CDR3 is 13 residues long. In germline, CDR1 is LNHDA, CDR2 SQIVND (reference sequence). V lost 5 bases to trimming and J lost 5 bases, with 13 bases between them. CDR3 bases: TGTGCCAGTAGTCTAGGTGACTTCGACGAGCAGTACTTC. Residues: CASSLGDFDEQYF.

J is TRBJ2-6 and V is TRBV7-2, with a weak D call TRBD1 (6 bases). In germline, CDR1 is SGHTA, CDR2 FQGNSA. Trimming took 5 bases from V and 2 from J, leaving 13 bases between them. This CDR3 spans 16 amino acids. The CDR3 loop is CASSADEGAGANVLTF. The DNA for the CDR3 is TGTGCCAGCAGCGCGGATGAGGGGGCTGGGGCCAACGTCCTGACTTTC.

The V and J genes are TRBV5-1 and TRBJ2-7; 10 bases match TRBD1. Germline V gives CDR1 SGHRS, CDR2 YFSETQ. The CDR3 contains 16 residues. Trimming at V came to 0 bases and at J to 2 bases, leaving 5 bases not matched to a gene. The CDR3 coding sequence is TGCGCCAGCAGCTTGGGAGGACAGGGGGGCCCCTACGAGCAGTACTTC. This sequence encodes CASSLGGQGGPYEQYF.

This clone showed up just once. The chain carries TRBV15 and TRBJ1-1, with D maybe TRBD1 (5 bases). The CDR3 length is 14 residues. CDR1 is LNHNV and CDR2 is YYDKDF in the germline V gene (reference sequence). Trimming shortened V by 3 bases and J by 5 bases, and 13 bases separated the two germline ends. This CDR3 is CATSSMWGETEAFF. The CDR3 coding sequence is TGTGCCACCAGCAGCATGTGGGGGGAAACTGAAGCTTTCTTT. Using reference TRBV15 and TRBJ1-1 for the parts outside the CDR3, the full variable domain is DAMVIQNPRYQVTQFGKPVTLSCSQTLNHNVMYWYQQKSSQAPKLLFHYYDKDFNNEADTPDNFQSRRPNTSFCFLDIRSPGLGDTAMYLCATSSMWGETEAFFGQGTRLTVV.

The sample holds a few counts of this clone. This sequence joins TRBV7-2 and TRBJ2-7; possible D gene TRBD1, 5 bases. Germline lookup yields CDR1 SGHTA and CDR2 FQGNSA. This CDR3 region has 17 residues. The V end was cut by 5 bases, the J end by 0 bases, with 20 bases between. The CDR3 loop reads CASSPQDSSIYSYEQYF. The CDR3 region has the DNA TGTGCCAGCAGCCCCCAAGACAGCTCTATTTACTCCTACGAGCAGTACTTC.

This rearrangement joins TRBV19 to TRBJ2-7, with 7 bases identical to TRBD1. J was trimmed by 0 bases and V by 5 bases; bases with no gene match: 4. This CDR3 region has 14 residues. Germline-derived CDR1 and CDR2 are LNHDA and SQIVND (reference sequence). The CDR3 nucleotides read TGTGCCAGTAGTGATAGGACAGGCTCCTACGAGCAGTACTTC. As protein: CASSDRTGSYEQYF.

This rearrangement joins TRBV7-9 to TRBJ2-2, with TRBD1 matching over 7 bases. The CDR3 totals 16 residues. With 5 bases clipped from V and 0 bases from J, the junction kept 6 bases outside the gene matches. Germline-derived CDR1 and CDR2 are SEHNR and FQNEAQ (reference sequence). The CDR3 DNA sequence: TGTGCCAGCAGCGTACCGGGACAGTCGAACACCGGGGAGCTGTTTTTT. Amino acids: CASSVPGQSNTGELFF.

The V call is TRBV28, the J call TRBJ2-7; 8 nucleotides align to TRBD1. V lost 4 bases to trimming and J lost 3 bases; unmatched junction nucleotides: 2. The CDR3 length is 13 residues. Germline V gene data show CDR1 as MDHEN and CDR2 as SYDVKM. The CDR3 DNA reads TGTGCCAGCAGTTATGGACAGGGCTACGAGCAGTACTTC. Its protein is CASSYGQGYEQYF.

Written as DNA, the CDR3 is TGTGCCAGCAGCCCTACAGCGGGACAAGAGACCCAGTACTTC. Translated, it gives CASSPTAGQETQYF. This sequence joins TRBV9 and TRBJ2-5; 7 bases line up with TRBD2. The CDR3 is made up of 14 amino acids. V was clipped by 4 bases and J by 2 bases; unmatched bases: 5. The germline V gene has CDR1 SGDLS and CDR2 YYNGEE.

V usage is TRBV10-2 and J usage is TRBJ1-2; 7 bases map to TRBD1. This CDR3 spans 14 amino acids. Losses at the gene ends were 6 bases for V and 4 bases for J; bases not matched to a gene: 8. Germline V gene lookup returns CDR1 WSHSY and CDR2 SAAADI. The CDR3 protein is CASRNRGQSYGYTF. Written as DNA, the CDR3 is TGCGCCAGCAGAAACCGGGGACAGTCCTATGGCTACACCTTC.

The V call is TRBV2, the J call TRBJ1-1; D might be TRBD1 (6 bases). There are 14 residues in the CDR3. Germline CDR1 SNHLY, CDR2 FYNNEI. Trimming took off 6 bases at V and 6 bases at J, with 17 bases between the two ends. In DNA form, the CDR3 reads TGTGCCAGCAGGGTGACAGGCGCCCTTTCTGAAGCTTTCTTT. Amino acid sequence: CASRVTGALSEAFF.

The V and J genes are TRBV19 and TRBJ1-2, with D tentatively TRBD1 (6 bases). The CDR3 consists of 14 residues. Germline V CDR1 and CDR2: LNHDA, SQIVND (reference sequence). Trimming stripped 3 bases from V and 4 bases from J, with 12 bases between. CDR3 nucleotide sequence: TGTGCCAGTAGTATTTTTACAGGGACCTATGGCTACACCTTC. This sequence encodes CASSIFTGTYGYTF.

The chain uses TRBV27 and TRBJ2-7; D perhaps matches TRBD1 (5 bases). Per the germline V gene, CDR1 is MNHEY and CDR2 is SMNVEV (reference sequence). This CDR3 comprises 15 residues. Trimming removed 5 bases from V and 0 bases from J, with 14 bases in between. CDR3 residues: CASSPTTASSYEQYF. The CDR3 DNA reads TGTGCCAGCAGTCCAACGACAGCGAGCTCCTACGAGCAGTACTTC.